This TCR beta chain derives from a study of T cell responses to AZD1222 COVID-19 vaccine. Notes on the study in general: Repertoire sampling happened only post peak T cell response. An increase in Spike-specific TCR breadth and depth was observed after two AZD1222 doses. Nearly half of spike-specific TCRs reportedly target unmutated variant regions. Donors were chiefly white British, with a greater number of females, and clonal diversity was perhaps underestimated.

Clones were sequenced by immunoSEQ multiplex PCR, and TCRdb holds only the in-frame ones, with some missing. The data hold about 90,000 clones, with 85% observed a single time. Remarks on this clone: Its target is not known.

V lost 3 bases and J 4 bases, leaving 7 bases between the germline ends. CDR3 length: 13 amino acids. Germline assignment: CDR1 SNHLY and CDR2 FYNNEI. The material sequenced was peripheral blood, taken 28 days after the second AZD1222 dose. The clonotype comes from an adult who received the AZD1222 COVID-19 vaccine. The chain links TRBV2 to TRBJ1-5, with no clear D. CDR3 region: CASSDSENQPQHF. The DNA for the CDR3 is TGTGCCAGCAGTGACAGCGAGAATCAGCCCCAGCATTTT.